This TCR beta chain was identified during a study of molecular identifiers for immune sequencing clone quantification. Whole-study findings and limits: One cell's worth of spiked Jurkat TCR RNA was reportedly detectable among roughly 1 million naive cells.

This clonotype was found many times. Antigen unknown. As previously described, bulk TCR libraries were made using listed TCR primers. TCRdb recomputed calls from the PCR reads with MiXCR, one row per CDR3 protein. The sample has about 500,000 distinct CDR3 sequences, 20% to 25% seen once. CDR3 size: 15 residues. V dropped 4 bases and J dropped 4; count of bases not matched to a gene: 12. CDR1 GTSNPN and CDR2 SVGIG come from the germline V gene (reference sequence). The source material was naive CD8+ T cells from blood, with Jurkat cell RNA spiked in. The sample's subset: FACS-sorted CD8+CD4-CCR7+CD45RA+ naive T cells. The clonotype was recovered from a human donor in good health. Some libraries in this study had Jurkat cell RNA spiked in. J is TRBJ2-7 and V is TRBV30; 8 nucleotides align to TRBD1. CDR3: CAWTLGQGVRYEQYF. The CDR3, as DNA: TGTGCCTGGACCCTCGGACAGGGTGTGAGGTACGAGCAGTACTTC. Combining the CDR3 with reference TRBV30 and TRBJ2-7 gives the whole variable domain SQTIHQWPATLVQPVGSPLSLECTVEGTSNPNLYWYRQAAGRGLQLLFYSVGIGQISSEVPQNLSASRPQDRQFILSSKKLLLSDSGFYLCAWTLGQGVRYEQYFGPGTRLTVT.